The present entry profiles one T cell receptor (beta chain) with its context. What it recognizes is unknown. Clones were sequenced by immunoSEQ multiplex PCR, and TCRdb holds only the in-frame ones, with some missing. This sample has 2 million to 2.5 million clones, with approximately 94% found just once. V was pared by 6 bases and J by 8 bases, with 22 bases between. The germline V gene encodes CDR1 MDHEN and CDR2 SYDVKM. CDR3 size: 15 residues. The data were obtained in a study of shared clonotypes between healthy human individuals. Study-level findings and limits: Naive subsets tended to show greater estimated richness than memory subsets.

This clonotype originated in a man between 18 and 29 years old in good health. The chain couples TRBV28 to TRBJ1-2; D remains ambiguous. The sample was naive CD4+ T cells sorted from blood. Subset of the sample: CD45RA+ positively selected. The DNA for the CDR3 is TGTGCCAGCAGCTCTCCGCCAGTCCCATCTGCCGGCTACACCTTC. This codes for CASSSPPVPSAGYTF.